Listed below are T cell receptor beta chains from one sample, sequenced in a study of T cell responses to AZD1222 COVID-19 vaccine. Using immunoSEQ multiplex PCR, the repertoire was profiled, and TCRdb retains in-frame clones only, with some absent. The sample has about 110,000 clones, about 91% seen once. This specimen was peripheral blood, taken 28 days after the second AZD1222 dose. These receptor sequences come from an adult who received the AZD1222 COVID-19 vaccine. Both conserved end residues are part of each CDR3. A D gene is named only where the DNA matches it firmly. The size of a clone is reported for some rows only, either as once, few or many, or as a class for expanded clones.

size: .; D: .; V: TRBV18; J: TRBJ2-2; CDR3: CASSLNTGELFF; DNA: TGTGCCAGCTCACTCAACACCGGGGAGCTGTTTTTT
size: .; D: .; V: TRBV6-4; J: TRBJ2-6; CDR3: CASRSDSGANVLTF; DNA: TGTGCCAGCAGATCCGACTCTGGGGCCAACGTCCTGACTTTC
size: .; D: .; V: TRBV19; J: TRBJ2-5; CDR3: CASSNRGLSATQYF; DNA: TGTGCCAGTAGTAACCGGGGACTGTCGGCAACCCAGTACTTC
size: .; D: TRBD1; V: TRBV19; J: TRBJ1-2; CDR3: CASTRDRLNYGYTF; DNA: TGTGCCAGTACCAGGGACAGGCTTAACTATGGCTACACCTTC
size: .; D: TRBD1; V: TRBV4-3; J: TRBJ1-5; CDR3: CASSQNPGQGPSNQPQHF; DNA: TGCGCCAGCAGCCAAAATCCGGGACAGGGGCCCAGCAATCAGCCCCAGCATTTT
size: .; D: .; V: TRBV7-6; J: TRBJ2-3; CDR3: CASSTEGTQYF; DNA: TGTGCCAGCAGCACTGAGGGTACGCAGTATTTT
size: .; D: .; V: TRBV7-9; J: TRBJ1-5; CDR3: CASSQTTGPQHF; DNA: TGTGCCAGCAGCCAAACGACAGGACCCCAGCATTTT
size: .; D: .; V: TRBV5-1; J: TRBJ2-2; CDR3: CASSQDGNTGELFF; DNA: TGCGCCAGCAGCCAAGACGGGAACACCGGGGAGCTGTTTTTT
size: .; D: .; V: TRBV27; J: TRBJ1-3; CDR3: CASRSHSGNTIYF; DNA: TGTGCCAGCAGGAGCCACTCTGGAAACACCATATATTTT
size: .; D: .; V: TRBV2; J: TRBJ2-2; CDR3: CASRIDKNTGELFF; DNA: TGTGCCAGCAGGATAGACAAGAACACCGGGGAGCTGTTTTTT
size: .; D: .; V: TRBV5-1; J: TRBJ1-4; CDR3: CASSLRTANEKLFF; DNA: TGCGCCAGCAGCTTGAGAACGGCGAATGAAAAACTGTTTTTT
size: .; D: TRBD1; V: TRBV2; J: TRBJ2-7; CDR3: CASSRDRGPYEQYF; DNA: TGTGCCAGCTCCAGGGACAGGGGCCCCTACGAGCAGTACTTC
size: .; D: TRBD2; V: TRBV7-2; J: TRBJ2-7; CDR3: CASSHRGTSGVSYEQYF; DNA: TGTGCCAGCAGCCATCGGGGTACTAGCGGGGTCTCCTACGAGCAGTACTTC
size: once; D: .; V: TRBV27; J: TRBJ2-7; CDR3: CASSFWQDAYEQYF; DNA: TGTGCCAGCAGTTTCTGGCAGGACGCCTACGAGCAGTACTTC
size: .; D: .; V: TRBV27; J: TRBJ1-2; CDR3: CASRPSRIYGYTF; DNA: TGTGCCAGCAGACCCAGTAGAATCTATGGCTACACCTTC
size: .; D: TRBD1; V: TRBV18; J: TRBJ1-5; CDR3: CASSPRDSLGQPQHF; DNA: TGTGCCAGCTCACCAAGGGACAGCTTGGGACAGCCCCAGCATTTT
size: .; D: .; V: TRBV4-1; J: TRBJ2-3; CDR3: CASSQVSGDTQYF; DNA: TGCGCCAGCAGCCAAGTTTCTGGGGATACGCAGTATTTT
size: .; D: TRBD1; V: TRBV5-6; J: TRBJ1-3; CDR3: CASSTTGAGNTIYF; DNA: TGTGCCAGCAGCACTACAGGGGCTGGAAACACCATATATTTT
size: .; D: .; V: TRBV5-6; J: TRBJ2-2; CDR3: CASSLAALTNTGELFF; DNA: TGTGCCAGCAGCTTGGCCGCCCTCACGAACACCGGGGAGCTGTTTTTT
size: .; D: TRBD1; V: TRBV6-1; J: TRBJ2-6; CDR3: CASSGTGTDGSGANVLTF; DNA: TGTGCCAGCAGTGGAACCGGGACAGATGGCTCTGGGGCCAACGTCCTGACTTTC
size: .; D: TRBD1; V: TRBV6-5; J: TRBJ2-7; CDR3: CASRPGTVYEQYF; DNA: TGTGCCAGCAGACCCGGGACAGTCTACGAGCAGTACTTC
size: .; D: TRBD1; V: TRBV13; J: TRBJ2-7; CDR3: CASSLGGTVYEQYF; DNA: TGTGCCAGCAGCTTAGGAGGGACAGTCTACGAGCAGTACTTC
size: .; D: .; V: TRBV2; J: TRBJ1-5; CDR3: CASSANEGQPQHF; DNA: TGTGCCAGCAGTGCCAACGAGGGGCAGCCCCAGCATTTT
size: .; D: .; V: TRBV13; J: TRBJ1-1; CDR3: CASSLIKNTEAFF; DNA: TGTGCCAGCAGCTTAATCAAGAACACTGAAGCTTTCTTT
size: .; D: .; V: TRBV6-5; J: TRBJ1-1; CDR3: CASSGRSTEAFF; DNA: TGTGCCAGTTCGGGGCGGAGCACTGAAGCTTTCTTT
size: .; D: TRBD1; V: TRBV6-1; J: TRBJ1-6; CDR3: CASSEEPVDRGRSPLHF; DNA: TGTGCCAGCAGTGAAGAACCAGTGGACAGGGGACGCTCACCCCTCCACTTT
size: .; D: TRBD1; V: TRBV5-1; J: TRBJ1-2; CDR3: CASSLRAGGNYGYTF; DNA: TGCGCCAGCAGCTTGAGGGCAGGGGGCAACTATGGCTACACCTTC
size: .; D: .; V: TRBV11-2; J: TRBJ1-3; CDR3: CASSFKILSGNTIYF; DNA: TGTGCCAGCAGCTTTAAGATACTTTCTGGAAACACCATATATTTT
size: once; D: TRBD1; V: TRBV6-2/TRBV6-3; J: TRBJ1-2; CDR3: CASSSMTGVNYGYTF; DNA: TGTGCCAGCAGTTCGATGACAGGGGTGAACTATGGCTACACCTTC
size: .; D: .; V: TRBV4-2; J: TRBJ2-5; CDR3: CASSQEGRIETQYF; DNA: TGTGCCAGCAGCCAAGAGGGTAGAATTGAGACCCAGTACTTC
size: .; D: .; V: TRBV5-4; J: TRBJ2-7; CDR3: CASSLQQGSYEQYF; DNA: TGTGCCAGCAGCCTTCAACAGGGCTCCTACGAGCAGTACTTC
size: once; D: .; V: TRBV4-2; J: TRBJ2-5; CDR3: CASSQDLQQETQYF; DNA: TGTGCCAGCAGCCAAGATCTGCAGCAAGAGACCCAGTACTTC
size: .; D: TRBD1; V: TRBV5-4; J: TRBJ2-7; CDR3: CASSFGQEQYEQYF; DNA: TGTGCCAGCAGCTTCGGACAGGAGCAATACGAGCAGTACTTC
size: .; D: .; V: TRBV29-1; J: TRBJ2-1; CDR3: CSAIPQFSGNEQFF; DNA: TGCAGCGCTATACCCCAATTCTCGGGCAATGAGCAGTTCTTC
size: .; D: .; V: TRBV29-1; J: TRBJ2-3; CDR3: CSVEERGGDTDTQYF; DNA: TGCAGCGTTGAAGAGAGGGGGGGGGACACAGATACGCAGTATTTT
size: .; D: TRBD1; V: TRBV6-5; J: TRBJ1-4; CDR3: CASSLGTGDEKLFF; DNA: TGTGCCAGCAGTTTAGGGACAGGGGATGAAAAACTGTTTTTT
size: .; D: .; V: TRBV28; J: TRBJ1-1; CDR3: CASRGPGSGTEAFF; DNA: TGTGCCAGCAGAGGGCCGGGTAGCGGTACTGAAGCTTTCTTT
size: .; D: .; V: TRBV5-1; J: TRBJ1-1; CDR3: CASSLGPTNTEAFF; DNA: TGCGCCAGCAGCTTAGGACCGACGAACACTGAAGCTTTCTTT
size: .; D: .; V: TRBV2; J: TRBJ2-1; CDR3: CASSPLAGVVEGFF; DNA: TGTGCCAGCAGTCCATTAGCTGGCGTGGTAGAGGGGTTCTTC
size: .; D: TRBD1; V: TRBV5-1; J: TRBJ2-5; CDR3: CASSLRTGAQETQYF; DNA: TGCGCCAGCAGCCTGAGGACAGGGGCGCAAGAGACCCAGTACTTC
size: .; D: .; V: TRBV7-2; J: TRBJ1-5; CDR3: CASSAGTKYNQPQHF; DNA: TGTGCCAGCAGCGCGGGGACAAAGTACAATCAGCCCCAGCATTTT
size: .; D: .; V: TRBV18; J: TRBJ2-7; CDR3: CASSPGRYEQYF; DNA: TGTGCCAGCTCACCAGGGCGCTACGAGCAGTACTTC
size: few; D: .; V: TRBV6-2/TRBV6-3; J: TRBJ2-7; CDR3: CASSYATYEQYF; DNA: TGTGCCAGCAGTTACGCGACCTACGAGCAGTACTTC
size: once; D: .; V: TRBV5-4; J: TRBJ2-3; CDR3: CASSLSAGSTDTQYF; DNA: TGTGCCAGCAGCTTGTCCGCGGGGAGCACAGATACGCAGTATTTT
size: .; D: .; V: TRBV18; J: TRBJ1-1; CDR3: CASSPGSQEEAFF; DNA: TGTGCCAGCTCACCAGGGTCTCAGGAGGAAGCTTTCTTT